This T cell receptor beta chain is from a study of neurological immune-mediated disorders. Unsorted libraries were generated from 2 million PBMCs held at -80 degrees C. Study findings and constraints: Private repertoires in all groups were suggested by the finding that expanded clones across subjects shared no CDR3 amino acid sequences. Whereas HTLV-1-associated myelopathy showed the most TCR clonal expansion, multiple sclerosis showed the least, with levels below those of healthy controls.

CDR1 and CDR2 (germline): MDHEN, SYDVKM. CDR3 size: 15 residues. Trimming removed 4 bases from V and 4 bases from J, with 14 bases in between. The cDNA was synthesized by means of template-switch 5'RACE, which was carried out with 10-nucleotide random UMIs. TCRdb used MiXCR to reprocess the 5' RACE reads, holding one entry per CDR3 protein. Of roughly 62,000 distinct CDR3 sequences in the sample, about an eighth are singletons; the top ten hold over 1.5%. This clonotype was picked up many times. Its matching antigen is unknown. This rearrangement joins TRBV28 to TRBJ2-4; D is possibly TRBD1 or TRBD2 (5 bases each). This clonotype originated in a man aged 60 to 69 in good health. What was sequenced was PBMCs. The CDR3 spells CASSSTGTPKNIQYF. The CDR3 region has the DNA TGTGCCAGCAGTTCGACCGGGACCCCGAAAAACATTCAGTACTTC. The full variable domain, its missing parts supplied by reference TRBV28 and TRBJ2-4, is DVKVTQSSRYLVKRTGEKVFLECVQDMDHENMFWYRQDPGLGLRLIYFSYDVKMKEKGDIPEGYSVSREKKERFSLILESASTNQTSMYLCASSSTGTPKNIQYFGAGTRLSVL.